The 32 T cell receptor beta chains below come from one sample, sequenced in a study of blood T cell repertoires in COVID-19 (TCRdb year 2020). Library preparation used the immunoSEQ multiplex PCR assay. The table was pulled from immuneACCESS by TCRdb, which kept in-frame rearrangements only. Such tables lose some clones; where checked, under half of the loss comes from unresolved V genes, and the rest has no known cause. The sample contains some 180,000 clones, about 80% of them found a single time. The ten largest clones capture about a tenth of the sample. What was sequenced was peripheral blood. The origin of the receptors is a man in his 70s with active or convalescent COVID-19.

The chain joins TRBV19 to TRBJ2-7; 8 bases agree with TRBD1. The CDR3 has 16 residues. J lost 5 bases, V lost 6 bases, and 15 bases had no gene match. CDR1 and CDR2 (germline): LNHDA, SQIVND (reference sequence). CDR3 sequence reads: CASSYRPDRANHEQYF. CDR3 nucleotides: TGTGCCAGTAGCTACCGCCCGGACAGGGCAAACCACGAGCAGTACTTC.

The gene calls are TRBV15 and TRBJ1-4; D gene unclear. Germline V gene data show CDR1 as LNHNV and CDR2 as YYDKDF (reference sequence). V lost 5 bases to trimming and J lost 5 bases, with 12 bases between them. This CDR3 comprises 14 residues. The CDR3 DNA reads TGTGCCACCAGCGAAGACTTTTTAAATGAAAAACTGTTTTTT. Amino acid sequence: CATSEDFLNEKLFF.

The gene calls are TRBV6-5 and TRBJ2-7, with 7 bases fitting TRBD1. CDR3 size: 13 residues. Germline lookup yields CDR1 MNHEY and CDR2 SVGAGI. Trimming cost V 8 bases and J 5 bases; bases outside gene matches: 9. CDR3 residues: CASLRRGSDEQYF. For the CDR3, the DNA is TGTGCCAGCCTTCGCAGGGGGAGCGACGAGCAGTACTTC.

The chain recombines TRBV7-2 with TRBJ2-7; 10 bases map to TRBD2. The ends lost 3 bases at V and 9 bases at J; junction bases unmatched: 5. CDR1 and CDR2 from the germline V gene are SGHTA and FQGNSA. CDR3 length: 13 residues. Here the CDR3 DNA reads TGTGCCAGCAGCTTTAGCGGGAGGCGGTCGCAGTACTTC. As protein: CASSFSGRRSQYF.

The chain joins TRBV14 to TRBJ2-3, with 11 positions matching TRBD2. V was clipped by 0 bases and J by 5 bases; unmatched bases: 7. Germline V CDR1 and CDR2: SGHDN, FVKESK. The CDR3 is 17 residues long. CDR3 sequence reads: CASSQDRASGRRDTQYF. The CDR3 coding sequence is TGTGCCAGCAGCCAAGATAGGGCTAGCGGGAGGAGAGATACGCAGTATTTT.

The chain joins TRBV7-2 to TRBJ2-5; maybe TRBD2 (6 bases). The V gene lost 4 bases and the J gene lost 3 bases, with 12 bases spanning the gap. The length of the CDR3 is 14 residues. CDR1 and CDR2 (germline): SGHTA, FQGNSA. CDR3 nucleotide sequence: TGTGCCAGCAGCTCGTTGTGGGGGGAAGAGACCCAGTACTTC. Amino acid sequence: CASSSLWGEETQYF.

The gene calls are TRBV9 and TRBJ2-5; no reliable D call. This CDR3 is 10 amino acids long. Trimming stripped 3 bases from V and 11 bases from J, with 8 bases between. The V gene's germline CDR1 is SGDLS and CDR2 YYNGEE. CDR3 sequence: CASSGRRQYF. The CDR3, as DNA: TGTGCCAGCAGCGGGCGCAGGCAGTACTTC.

This clone has ten or more counts. The rearrangement uses TRBV2 and TRBJ1-5; TRBD1 might be the D (5 bases). This CDR3 comprises 13 residues. The germline V gene has CDR1 SNHLY and CDR2 FYNNEI. The V end lost 8 bases, the J end lost 7 bases, and 15 bases lay between the germline ends. For the CDR3, the DNA is TGTGCCAGCGAACTGGGGGGTGGGCAGCCCCAGCATTTT. Its protein is CASELGGGQPQHF.

The V call is TRBV5-4, the J call TRBJ2-5, with 7 bases identical to TRBD1. Germline values: CDR1 SGHNT, CDR2 YYREEE (reference sequence). CDR3 size: 15 residues. J gave up 1 base and V 4 bases, and 7 bases lay outside the gene matches. As DNA, the CDR3 is TGTGCCAGCAGCCCCACCCGACAGGGCCAAGAGACCCAGTACTTC. As protein: CASSPTRQGQETQYF. Supplemented by reference TRBV5-4 and TRBJ2-5, the full variable domain reads ETGVTQSPTHLIKTRGQQVTLRCSSQSGHNTVSWYQQALGQGPQFIFQYYREEENGRGNFPPRFSGLQFPNYSSELNVNALELDDSALYLCASSPTRQGQETQYFGPGTRLLVL.

The V gene is TRBV2, the J gene TRBJ1-4, with D unclear. Germline CDR1 reads SNHLY; CDR2 reads FYNNEI. Trimming cost V 1 base and J 7 bases, with 13 bases left between them. The CDR3 is made up of 15 amino acids. CDR3 in amino acids: CASSEGLRDGEKLFF. CDR3 DNA sequence: TGTGCCAGCAGTGAAGGTTTGAGGGATGGTGAAAAACTGTTTTTT.

V and J are TRBV6-5 and TRBJ2-5; 8 bases are a match to TRBD2. Germline lookup yields CDR1 MNHEY and CDR2 SVGAGI. J lost 0 bases, V lost 7 bases, and 4 bases had no gene match. CDR3 length equals 14 residues. CDR3 DNA sequence: TGTGCCAGCACTCGGGGGGGGTACCAAGAGACCCAGTACTTC. It encodes CASTRGGYQETQYF.

The rearrangement joins TRBV6-2 or TRBV6-3 to TRBJ2-1; D is uncertain. The CDR3 covers 12 residues. The V gene lost 4 bases and the J gene lost 6 bases, with 7 bases spanning the gap. Germline V CDR1 and CDR2: MNHEY, SVGEGT. The CDR3 nucleotides read TGTGCCAGCAGTTTACAGTTCAATGAGCAGTTCTTC. Its protein product is CASSLQFNEQFF.

The gene calls are TRBV18 and TRBJ2-2; possible D gene TRBD2, 6 bases. The germline gives CDR1 KGHSH, CDR2 LQKENI. The CDR3 extends over 15 amino acids. V gave up 6 bases and J gave up 3 bases, with 14 bases separating them. CDR3 sequence reads: CASSGRLGDTGELFF. CDR3 DNA sequence: TGTGCCAGCTCGGGGAGACTAGGGGACACCGGGGAGCTGTTTTTT.

This chain uses TRBV15 with TRBJ2-5; 7 bases match TRBD2. This CDR3 is built from 15 residues. V lost 0 bases and J lost 4; bases outside the gene matches: 5. The germline CDR1 and CDR2 sequences are LNHNV and YYDKDF (reference sequence). The CDR3 nucleotides read TGTGCCACCAGCAGAGATGTGAGCGGGACAGAGACCCAGTACTTC. This gives the protein CATSRDVSGTETQYF.

The chain recombines TRBV19 with TRBJ2-7; a weak D match, TRBD1 (6 bases). CDR3 length: 17 amino acids. Germline-derived CDR1 and CDR2 are LNHDA and SQIVND (reference sequence). V lost 3 bases and J 0 bases, leaving 18 bases between the germline ends. CDR3 coding DNA: TGTGCCAGTAGTATCCCCCCTGGCAGGGGATTCTCCTACGAGCAGTACTTC. It encodes CASSIPPGRGFSYEQYF.

The genes are TRBV7-2 and TRBJ2-7; no reliable D call. Germline V CDR1 and CDR2: SGHTA, FQGNSA. The CDR3 is 13 residues long. V was pared by 2 bases and J by 2 bases, with 7 bases between. The DNA of the CDR3 is TGTGCCAGCAGCTTACGTAGTGCCTACGAGCAGTACTTC. It yields the protein CASSLRSAYEQYF.

The chain is built from TRBV29-1 and TRBJ1-1; TRBD1 might be the D (5 bases). Looked up from germline, CDR1 is SQVTM and CDR2 is ANQGSEA. V dropped 4 bases and J dropped 6 bases, with 15 bases sitting between them. The CDR3 runs to 13 residues. The CDR3 loop reads CSVVRVTGAEAFF. CDR3 DNA: TGCAGCGTTGTCCGGGTAACAGGCGCTGAAGCTTTCTTT.

V is TRBV6-2 or TRBV6-3 and J is TRBJ1-1; D ambiguous. The CDR3 sequence is 15 residues long. Germline loops: CDR1 MNHEY, CDR2 SVGEGT. Trimming left V 7 bases short and J 4 bases short, with 19 bases between. The CDR3 DNA is TGTGCCAGCACCCCACGGGCCTCTCGGGGCACTGAAGCTTTCTTT. The encoded protein is CASTPRASRGTEAFF.

The chain recombines TRBV5-5 with TRBJ2-5, with D possibly matching TRBD1 (5 bases). Germline V lookup: CDR1 SGHKS, CDR2 YYEKEE (reference sequence). V lost 4 bases and J 2 bases, leaving 18 bases between the germline ends. The CDR3 sequence is 16 residues long. The CDR3 loop is CASSPPLNDRQETQYF. Here the CDR3 DNA reads TGTGCCAGCAGCCCACCTCTAAATGACAGACAAGAGACCCAGTACTTC.

This chain uses TRBV29-1 with TRBJ2-1; D perhaps matches TRBD1 (6 bases). Germline V gene data show CDR1 as SQVTM and CDR2 as ANQGSEA. Trimming removed 7 bases at V and 6 bases at J, with 7 bases between. The CDR3 is 10 amino acids. This chain's CDR3 is CSGQVNEQFF. The DNA for the CDR3 is TGCAGCGGACAGGTCAATGAGCAGTTCTTC.

The rearrangement uses TRBV6-5 and TRBJ1-2, with D perhaps TRBD1 (6 bases). The CDR3 has 14 amino acids. The V end was cut by 7 bases, the J end by 7 bases, with 19 bases between. Germline loops: CDR1 MNHEY, CDR2 SVGAGI. The CDR3 DNA sequence: TGTGCCAGCACAAACAGGGATGTATTCTCTGGCTACACCTTC. Its translation: CASTNRDVFSGYTF.

This clone was counted between two and nine times. The V and J genes are TRBV6-6 and TRBJ1-5; 8 nucleotides line up with TRBD1. CDR1 is MNHNY and CDR2 is SVGAGI in the germline V gene (reference sequence). The CDR3 spans 14 residues. V lost 6 bases to trimming and J lost 5 bases; unmatched junction nucleotides: 6. Here the CDR3 reads CASRIQGGDQPQHF. The CDR3 DNA sequence: TGTGCCAGCAGGATACAGGGGGGGGATCAGCCCCAGCATTTT.

This chain connects TRBV25-1 to TRBJ2-3; D may be TRBD1 (5 bases). The CDR3 is 14 amino acids. The germline CDR1 and CDR2 sequences are MGHDK and SYGVNS. The V and J ends lost 5 bases and 3 bases respectively, with 12 bases between them. The CDR3 coding sequence is TGTGCCAGCAGTCCAGGGTATGGGACAGATACGCAGTATTTT. Translation gives CASSPGYGTDTQYF.

J is TRBJ1-1 and V is TRBV2; TRBD1 is a possible D gene (5 bases). Per the germline V gene, CDR1 is SNHLY and CDR2 is FYNNEI. The CDR3 has 14 residues. V lost 7 bases to trimming and J lost 5 bases, with 17 bases between them. CDR3 sequence: CASIKNSRGTEAFF. DNA of the CDR3: TGTGCCAGCATCAAGAACTCCCGGGGGACTGAAGCTTTCTTT.

CDR3: CSAALELADTQYF. The CDR3 DNA reads as TGCAGCGCCGCGCTTGAGTTGGCAGATACGCAGTATTTT. V gene TRBV29-1 combines with J gene TRBJ2-3; D gene uncertain. The V end was cut by 7 bases, the J end by 4 bases, with 15 bases between. The CDR3 has 13 amino acids. Germline assignment: CDR1 SQVTM and CDR2 ANQGSEA.

In this sample, this clone turned up a few times. The CDR3, as DNA: TGTGCCAGTAGTATAGTTGGGACAGCTACGTCCGAAGCTTTCTTT. It codes for CASSIVGTATSEAFF. The V call is TRBV19, the J call TRBJ1-1; 7 nucleotides align to TRBD1. The J segment lost 8 bases and the V segment lost 1 base, leaving 10 bases of the junction unmatched. Germline lookup yields CDR1 LNHDA and CDR2 SQIVND (reference sequence). This CDR3 is 15 amino acids long. Based on the CDR3 plus reference TRBV19 and TRBJ1-1, the full variable domain is DGGITQSPKYLFRKEGQNVTLSCEQNLNHDAMYWYRQDPGQGLRLIYYSQIVNDFQKGDIAEGYSVSREKKESFPLTVTSAQKNPTAFYLCASSIVGTATSEAFFGQGTRLTVV.

The CDR3 DNA reads as TGTGCCAGCTCACCGCGGCAGGGGGTGAATCAGCCCCAGCATTTT. This sequence encodes CASSPRQGVNQPQHF. The chain has TRBV18 and TRBJ1-5, with 7 bases fitting TRBD1. Losses at the gene ends were 3 bases for V and 4 bases for J; bases not matched to a gene: 6. The CDR3 contains 15 residues. Germline V gene data show CDR1 as KGHSH and CDR2 as LQKENI.

This sequence joins TRBV6-5 and TRBJ1-6, with no clear D. Germline values: CDR1 MNHEY, CDR2 SVGAGI. This CDR3 region has 15 residues. The germline V and J ends were trimmed by 1 base and 7 bases, with 11 bases remaining between them. The CDR3 region is CASSYFQRGNSPLHF. CDR3 DNA sequence: TGTGCCAGCAGTTACTTCCAACGCGGAAATTCACCCCTCCACTTT.

The chain links TRBV7-8 to TRBJ2-5; D remains ambiguous. V lost 0 bases and J 3 bases, leaving 5 bases between the germline ends. Germline V gives CDR1 SGHVS, CDR2 FQNEAQ. This CDR3 comprises 13 residues. The CDR3 sequence is CASSLASEETQYF. CDR3 nucleotides: TGTGCCAGCAGCTTAGCTTCAGAAGAGACCCAGTACTTC. Combining the CDR3 with reference TRBV7-8 and TRBJ2-5 gives the whole variable domain GAGVSQSPRYKVAKRGQDVALRCDPISGHVSLFWYQQALGQGPEFLTYFQNEAQLDKSGLPSDRFFAERPEGSVSTLKIQRTQQEDSAVYLCASSLASEETQYFGPGTRLLVL.

J is TRBJ2-7 and V is TRBV28, with D perhaps matching TRBD2 (6 bases). Germline CDR1 reads MDHEN; CDR2 reads SYDVKM. The germline V and J ends were trimmed by 6 bases and 5 bases, with 20 bases remaining between them. The length of the CDR3 is 15 residues. CDR3 residues: CASRGRGILTNEQYF. In DNA form, the CDR3 reads TGTGCCAGCAGGGGGCGGGGAATTCTGACCAACGAGCAGTACTTC. The full variable domain, completed using reference TRBV28 and TRBJ2-7, is DVKVTQSSRYLVKRTGEKVFLECVQDMDHENMFWYRQDPGLGLRLIYFSYDVKMKEKGDIPEGYSVSREKKERFSLILESASTNQTSMYLCASRGRGILTNEQYFGPGTRLTVT.

The genes are TRBV7-8 and TRBJ2-1; D may be TRBD1 (5 bases). Trimming left V 5 bases short and J 8 bases short, with 16 bases between. CDR1 SGHVS and CDR2 FQNEAQ come from the germline V gene. The CDR3 covers 14 residues. CDR3 sequence: CASSPHAGSDEQFF. The CDR3 bases are TGTGCCAGCAGCCCCCACGCAGGGTCGGATGAGCAGTTCTTC.

The chain employs TRBV4-1 and TRBJ2-3, with D possibly being TRBD1 (6 bases). Germline V gene sequence: CDR1 MGHRA, CDR2 YSYEKL. Trimming took 3 bases from V and 4 from J, leaving 14 bases between them. The CDR3 runs to 15 residues. The CDR3 DNA sequence: TGCGCCAGCAGCCAGAAAGACAGGAAATCAGATACGCAGTATTTT. Translating gives CASSQKDRKSDTQYF.